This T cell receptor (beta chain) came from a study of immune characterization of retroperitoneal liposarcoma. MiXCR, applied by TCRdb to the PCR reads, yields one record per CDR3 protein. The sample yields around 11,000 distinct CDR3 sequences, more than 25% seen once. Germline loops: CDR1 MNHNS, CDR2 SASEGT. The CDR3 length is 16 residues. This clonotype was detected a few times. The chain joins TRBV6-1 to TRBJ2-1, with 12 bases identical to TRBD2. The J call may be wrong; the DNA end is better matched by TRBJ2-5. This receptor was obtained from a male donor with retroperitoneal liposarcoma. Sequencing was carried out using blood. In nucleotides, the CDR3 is TGTGCCAGCAGGCTCCTAGCGGGAGGGGCTGATGCGACCCAGTACTTC. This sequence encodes CASRLLAGGADATQYF.